This T cell receptor (beta chain) was identified in a study of blood T cell repertoires in COVID-19 (dated by TCRdb to 2019 to 2021). Turning to the overall study: Collaborator samples came from the United States, Italy and Spain and covered acute and convalescent phases of COVID-19. The prospective study material was composed of cDNA or gDNA derived from T cells, B-cell-depleted T cells, or PBMCs. The dataset comprised deeply sampled blood TCRbeta repertoires from subjects exposed to, actively infected with, or recovered from COVID-19. The repertoires were made available in a free public database intended to serve as a resource for research on the immune response to SARS-CoV-2. The samples were drawn from the first 160 participants of the ongoing ImmuneRACE study and from 1,254 subjects provided by 6 global collaborators. Sample metadata almost always included a de-identified subject ID, COVID-19 status, age in years and sex. Where available, HLA class I and class II types were taken from metadata supplied by the sample provider and were not determined by assay-based typing. Summary of the overall study and its limitations: Clinical and demographic metadata were provided uncurated, with the amount varying by source and participant.

Collaborating institutions collected whole blood in K2EDTA tubes following their own protocols. For TCRbeta analysis, collaborators shipped samples as frozen whole blood, isolated PBMCs, or DNA extracted from either of those sample types. TCRbeta CDR3 regions were amplified from genomic DNA using the immunoSEQ Assay, a bias-controlled multiplex PCR. In the paper's pipeline: The number of nucleated cells in each sample was estimated from the amplification of reference gene primers within the assay. To quantify the absolute abundance of each unique TCRbeta CDR3 rearrangement, sequence reads were collapsed and filtered. For each sample, productive Simpson clonality was calculated by taking the square root of Simpson's diversity index across productive rearrangements. Not all clones reach the TCRdb copy of this immuneACCESS table, which keeps in-frame sequences only. Checked studies attribute under half of the gap to unresolved V genes and leave the rest unexplained. That table is the source of V, J and clone size, and D and trimming were worked out from the DNA. In this sample the table shows 200,000 to 250,000 clones, almost 85% of which occur a single time. The ten largest clonotypes hold roughly 7.6% of the sample.

Trimming takes 5 bases off V and 1 base off J; junction bases not matched to a gene: 2. From the cysteine through the phenylalanine, the CDR3 covers 15 amino acids. Just the 45-base CDR3 DNA is kept, in frame starting at base 1. The germline V gene supplies CDR1 SNHLY and CDR2 FYNNEI. Comment on this clone: Its antigen has not been determined. There are no base qualities to consult, and no much larger clone falls within one base.

The sequencing input was peripheral blood. This clonotype originated in a woman aged 50 to 60 with active or convalescent COVID-19. The receptor chain draws on TRBV2 and TRBJ2-1; 10 central bases correspond to TRBD1. The base sequence is TGTGCCAGCAGTCGGGACAGGGGTTCCTACAATGAGCAGTTCTTC. Translated, it reads CASSRDRGSYNEQFF.